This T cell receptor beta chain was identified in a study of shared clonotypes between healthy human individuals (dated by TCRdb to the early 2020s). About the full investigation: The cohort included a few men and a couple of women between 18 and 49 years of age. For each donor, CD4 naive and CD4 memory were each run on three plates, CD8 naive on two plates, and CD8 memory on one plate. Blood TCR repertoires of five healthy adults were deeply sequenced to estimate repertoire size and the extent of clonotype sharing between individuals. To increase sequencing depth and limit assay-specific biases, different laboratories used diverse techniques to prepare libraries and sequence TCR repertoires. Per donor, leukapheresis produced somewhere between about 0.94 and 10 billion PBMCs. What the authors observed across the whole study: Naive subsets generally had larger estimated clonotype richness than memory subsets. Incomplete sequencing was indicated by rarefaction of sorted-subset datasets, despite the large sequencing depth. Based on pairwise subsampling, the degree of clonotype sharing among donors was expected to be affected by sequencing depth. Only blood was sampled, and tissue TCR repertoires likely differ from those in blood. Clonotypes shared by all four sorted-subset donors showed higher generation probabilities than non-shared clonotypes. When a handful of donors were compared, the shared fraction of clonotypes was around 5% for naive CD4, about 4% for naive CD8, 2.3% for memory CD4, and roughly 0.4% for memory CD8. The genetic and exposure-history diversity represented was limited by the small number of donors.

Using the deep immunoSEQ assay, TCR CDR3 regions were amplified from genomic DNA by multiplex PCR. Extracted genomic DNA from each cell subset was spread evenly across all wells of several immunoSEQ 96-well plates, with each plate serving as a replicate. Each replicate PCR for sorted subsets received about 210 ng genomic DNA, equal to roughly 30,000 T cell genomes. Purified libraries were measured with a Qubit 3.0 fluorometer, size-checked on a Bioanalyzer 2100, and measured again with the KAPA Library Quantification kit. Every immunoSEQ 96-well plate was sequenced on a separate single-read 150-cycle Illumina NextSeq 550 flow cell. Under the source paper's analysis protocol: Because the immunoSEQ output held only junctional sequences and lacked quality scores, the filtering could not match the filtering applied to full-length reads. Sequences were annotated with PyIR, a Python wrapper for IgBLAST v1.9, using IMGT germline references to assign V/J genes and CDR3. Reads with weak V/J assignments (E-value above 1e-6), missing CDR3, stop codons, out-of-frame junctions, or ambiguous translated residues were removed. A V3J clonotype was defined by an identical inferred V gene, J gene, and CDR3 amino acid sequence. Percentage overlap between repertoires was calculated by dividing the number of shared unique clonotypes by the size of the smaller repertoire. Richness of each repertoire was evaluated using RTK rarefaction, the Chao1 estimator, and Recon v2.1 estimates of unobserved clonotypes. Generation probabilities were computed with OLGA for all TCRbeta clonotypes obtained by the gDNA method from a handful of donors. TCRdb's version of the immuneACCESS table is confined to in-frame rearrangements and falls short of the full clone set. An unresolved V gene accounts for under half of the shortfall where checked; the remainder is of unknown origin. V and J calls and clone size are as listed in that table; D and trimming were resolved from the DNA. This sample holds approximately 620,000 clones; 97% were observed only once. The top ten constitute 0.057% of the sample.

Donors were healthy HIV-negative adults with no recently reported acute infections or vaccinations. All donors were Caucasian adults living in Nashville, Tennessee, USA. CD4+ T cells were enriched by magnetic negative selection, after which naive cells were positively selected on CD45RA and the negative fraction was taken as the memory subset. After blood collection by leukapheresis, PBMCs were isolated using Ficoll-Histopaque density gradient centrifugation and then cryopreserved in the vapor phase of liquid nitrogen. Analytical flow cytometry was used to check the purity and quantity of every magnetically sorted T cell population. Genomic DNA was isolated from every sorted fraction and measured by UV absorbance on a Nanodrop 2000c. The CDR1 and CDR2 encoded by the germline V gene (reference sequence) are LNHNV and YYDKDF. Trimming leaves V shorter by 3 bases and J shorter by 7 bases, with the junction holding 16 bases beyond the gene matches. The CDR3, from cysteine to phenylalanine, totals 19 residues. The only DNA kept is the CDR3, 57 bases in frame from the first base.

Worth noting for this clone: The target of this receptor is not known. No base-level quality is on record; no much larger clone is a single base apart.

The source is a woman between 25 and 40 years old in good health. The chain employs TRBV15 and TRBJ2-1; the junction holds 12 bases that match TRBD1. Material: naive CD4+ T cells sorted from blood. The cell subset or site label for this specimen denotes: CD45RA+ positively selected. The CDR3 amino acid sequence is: CATSRRVPRGTGGRNEQFF. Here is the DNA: TGTGCCACCAGCAGGCGGGTTCCGAGGGGGACAGGGGGCCGTAATGAGCAGTTCTTC.